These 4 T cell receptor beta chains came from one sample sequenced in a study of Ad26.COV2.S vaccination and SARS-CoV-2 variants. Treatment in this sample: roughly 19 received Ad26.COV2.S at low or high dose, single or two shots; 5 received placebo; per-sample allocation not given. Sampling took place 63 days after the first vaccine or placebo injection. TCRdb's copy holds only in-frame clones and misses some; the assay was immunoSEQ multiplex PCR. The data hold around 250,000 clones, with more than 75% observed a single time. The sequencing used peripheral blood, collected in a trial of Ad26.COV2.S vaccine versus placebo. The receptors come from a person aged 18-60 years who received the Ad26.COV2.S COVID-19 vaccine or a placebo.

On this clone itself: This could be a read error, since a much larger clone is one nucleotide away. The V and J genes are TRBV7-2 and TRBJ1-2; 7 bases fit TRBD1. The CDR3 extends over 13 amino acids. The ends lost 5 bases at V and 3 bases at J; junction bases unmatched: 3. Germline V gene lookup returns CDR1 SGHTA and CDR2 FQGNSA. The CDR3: CASSQGQDYGYTF. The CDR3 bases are TGTGCCAGCAGCCAAGGACAGGACTATGGCTACACCTTC. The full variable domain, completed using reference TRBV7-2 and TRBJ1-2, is GAGVSQSPSNKVTEKGKDVELRCDPISGHTALYWYRQSLGQGLEFLIYFQGNSAPDKSGLPSDRFSAERTGGSVSTLTIQRTQQEDSAVYLCASSQGQDYGYTFGSGTRLTVV.

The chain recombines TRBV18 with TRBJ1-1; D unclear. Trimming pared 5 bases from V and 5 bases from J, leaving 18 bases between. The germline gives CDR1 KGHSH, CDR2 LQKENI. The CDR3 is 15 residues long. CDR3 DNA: TGTGCCAGCTCAACCCCTGCCGGGGTATGGACTGAAGCTTTCTTT. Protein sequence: CASSTPAGVWTEAFF.

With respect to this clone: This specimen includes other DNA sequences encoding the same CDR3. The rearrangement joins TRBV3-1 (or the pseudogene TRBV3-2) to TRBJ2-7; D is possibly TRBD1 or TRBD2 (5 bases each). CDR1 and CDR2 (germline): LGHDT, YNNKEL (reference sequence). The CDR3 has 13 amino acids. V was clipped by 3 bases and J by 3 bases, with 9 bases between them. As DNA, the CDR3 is TGTGCCAGCAGCCAGGGACCTAGCTACGAGCAGTACTTC. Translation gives CASSQGPSYEQYF.

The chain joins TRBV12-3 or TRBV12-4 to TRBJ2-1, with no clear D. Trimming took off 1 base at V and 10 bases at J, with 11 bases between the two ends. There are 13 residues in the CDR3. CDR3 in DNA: TGTGCCAGCAGTTTAGGCGGCATCTTCGAGCAGTTCTTC. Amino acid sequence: CASSLGGIFEQFF.